Presented here are 28 T cell receptor beta chains from one specimen sequenced in a study of monozygotic twins with inflammatory bowel disease (dated 2019 in TCRdb). The method behind the library was 5' RACE. The instrument given in TCRdb is Illumina HiSeq 2500. With the reads reprocessed by TCRdb, a single entry stands for each CDR3 protein sequence and no DNA is reported. The sample has approximately 120,000 distinct CDR3 sequences on record. The ten top clones hold around 11% of the sample. What was sequenced was blood. These receptors were obtained from a human donor with ulcerative colitis or Crohn's disease, or a healthy co-twin of an affected twin (not recorded which).

This chain uses TRBV15 with TRBJ2-7; TCRdb lists TRBD1, though no DNA is available to test this call. CDR1 LNHNV and CDR2 YYDKDF come from the germline V gene (reference sequence). The CDR3 totals 20 residues. CDR3 protein: CATIVKKPGQGVRSSYEQYF.

The rearrangement joins TRBV7-2 to TRBJ2-1; the TRBD1 assignment by TCRdb is unverifiable without DNA. The CDR3 runs 14 residues. The germline CDR1 and CDR2 sequences are SGHTA and FQGNSA. The CDR3 here is CASSLDVGDSEQFF.

CDR3 residues: CAISWASGENNEQFF. The V gene is TRBV10-3, the J gene TRBJ2-1; no DNA is available, so the TRBD2 call from TCRdb remains unchecked. The V gene's germline CDR1 is ENHRY and CDR2 SYGVKD. The CDR3 covers 15 residues.

This chain links TRBV29-1 with TRBJ1-1; TCRdb proposes TRBD1, but this gene call is untestable without DNA. The CDR3 has 13 residues. Per the germline V gene, CDR1 is SQVTM and CDR2 is ANQGSEA. The CDR3 reads CSAPTDMNTEAFF.

V gene TRBV18 combines with J gene TRBJ2-2; TCRdb calls TRBD1, which cannot be checked without DNA. The CDR3 covers 13 residues. CDR1 KGHSH and CDR2 LQKENI come from the germline V gene. The CDR3 loop reads CASSPQGTGELFF. Drawing the rest from reference TRBV18 and TRBJ2-2, the complete variable domain is NAGVMQNPRHLVRRRGQEARLRCSPMKGHSHVYWYRQLPEEGLKFMVYLQKENIIDESGMPKERFSAEFPKEGPSILRIQQVVRGDSAAYFCASSPQGTGELFFGEGSRLTVL.

The chain links TRBV12-3 or TRBV12-4 to TRBJ1-5; checking the TCRdb D call of TRBD1 is not possible without DNA. CDR3 length: 15 residues. The CDR3 reads CASRRTGGLNQPQHF.

V is TRBV28 and J is TRBJ2-7; TCRdb designates TRBD2, a call that cannot be tested without DNA. CDR1 is MDHEN, CDR2 SYDVKM, per germline. CDR3 length: 17 amino acids. The CDR3 sequence is CASSLPSLGGDSYEQYF.

The J gene is TRBJ2-2, the V gene TRBV9; TCRdb's D gene call, TRBD1, goes unchecked for lack of DNA. The CDR3 runs to 17 residues. Germline assignment: CDR1 SGDLS and CDR2 YYNGEE. The CDR3: CASSVGGSFWDTGELFF.

This rearrangement joins TRBV7-9 to TRBJ2-3; TCRdb indicates TRBD1, and absent DNA this call remains unverified. The germline CDR1 and CDR2 sequences are SEHNR and FQNEAQ (reference sequence). The CDR3 is made up of 12 amino acids. CDR3 sequence: CASTSGADTQYF.

The chain couples TRBV27 to TRBJ2-7; TCRdb picks TRBD1, but there is no DNA to check that call. The CDR3 covers 13 residues. CDR1 and CDR2 from the germline V gene are MNHEY and SMNVEV (reference sequence). CDR3 loop: CATRQGWTYEQYF.

The rearrangement joins TRBV6-5 to TRBJ2-7; as DNA is missing, the TRBD2 call by TCRdb cannot be tested. The CDR3 runs 16 residues. Germline V lookup: CDR1 MNHEY, CDR2 SVGAGI. This CDR3 reads CASSRGALAGGYEQYF.

The rearrangement links TRBV5-1 to TRBJ2-3; the D call from TCRdb, TRBD2, cannot be confirmed without DNA. Germline CDR1 is SGHRS and CDR2 is YFSETQ. This CDR3 is built from 15 residues. The chain's CDR3 is CASSSGSPYTDTQYF. Together with reference TRBV5-1 and TRBJ2-3, the CDR3 gives the full variable domain: KAGVTQTPRYLIKTRGQQVTLSCSPISGHRSVSWYQQTPGQGLQFLFEYFSETQRNKGNFPGRFSGRQFSNSRSEMNVSTLELGDSALYLCASSSGSPYTDTQYFGPGTRLTVL.

The chain's CDR3 is CSADRAGNEQFF. The chain recombines TRBV20-1 with TRBJ2-1; absent DNA, TCRdb's TRBD1 call cannot be checked. This CDR3 region has 12 residues. Germline V gives CDR1 DFQATT, CDR2 SNEGSKA (reference sequence).

The genes are TRBV20-1 and TRBJ2-1; TCRdb names TRBD1, which stays unverified in the absence of DNA. The CDR3 is 12 amino acids. Germline V CDR1 and CDR2: DFQATT, SNEGSKA (reference sequence). CDR3 sequence reads: CSAKGEYNEQFF.

The rearrangement uses TRBV12-3 or TRBV12-4 and TRBJ2-2; TCRdb calls TRBD1, which cannot be checked without DNA. The CDR3 spans 16 residues. CDR3 in amino acids: CASSAASAVESGELFF.

The chain couples TRBV20-1 to TRBJ2-1; the D call from TCRdb, TRBD1, cannot be confirmed without DNA. CDR3 size: 12 residues. CDR1 and CDR2 (germline): DFQATT, SNEGSKA (reference sequence). CDR3 loop: CSAEDSYNEQFF.

This chain uses TRBV12-3 or TRBV12-4 with TRBJ2-1; TCRdb outputs TRBD1, but without DNA this stays unchecked. The CDR3 extends over 15 amino acids. CDR3 loop: CASSFPGQGRNEQFF.

The J gene is TRBJ2-7, the V gene TRBV25-1; with no DNA, the TCRdb D assignment of TRBD1 cannot be verified. CDR1 MGHDK and CDR2 SYGVNS come from the germline V gene. This CDR3 is built from 14 residues. Here the CDR3 reads CASRDREGSYEQYF.

The rearrangement joins TRBV27 to TRBJ2-2. There are 13 residues in the CDR3. Germline V lookup: CDR1 MNHEY, CDR2 SMNVEV (reference sequence). The CDR3 loop reads CASSEVVTGELFF.

The genes are TRBV19 and TRBJ1-5. The germline V gene has CDR1 LNHDA and CDR2 SQIVND (reference sequence). The CDR3 is 14 amino acids. This CDR3 is CASIPWGSNQPQHF.

V usage is TRBV7-9 and J usage is TRBJ2-4; without DNA, the TCRdb call of TRBD1 cannot be checked. The CDR3 length is 16 residues. In germline, CDR1 is SEHNR, CDR2 FQNEAQ (reference sequence). CDR3 sequence reads: CASSDKGQGEKNIQYF.

This chain joins TRBV13 and TRBJ2-7. The germline gives CDR1 PRHDT, CDR2 FYEKMQ (reference sequence). The CDR3 totals 14 residues. CDR3 loop: CASSSGLARHEQYF.

The gene calls are TRBV12-3 or TRBV12-4 and TRBJ2-7; the TCRdb call, TRBD2, lacks DNA for checking. CDR3 length: 13 residues. CDR3 in amino acids: CASSRDYSYEQYF.

The chain links TRBV12-3 or TRBV12-4 to TRBJ2-5; TCRdb proposes TRBD2, but this gene call is untestable without DNA. CDR3 length: 17 residues. This CDR3 is CASSPGTSGERQETQYF.

V gene TRBV7-3 combines with J gene TRBJ2-1; with no DNA, the TCRdb D assignment of TRBD2 cannot be verified. Germline V gene sequence: CDR1 SGHTA, CDR2 FQGTGA. The CDR3 is 14 amino acids. The CDR3 protein is CASSPSAGYNEQFF.

The V call is TRBV10-3, the J call TRBJ2-1. The CDR3 contains 13 residues. The germline CDR1 and CDR2 sequences are ENHRY and SYGVKD. CDR3 sequence: CAISDLDYNEQFF.

V is TRBV28 and J is TRBJ2-7; the TCRdb call, TRBD1, lacks DNA for checking. The germline gives CDR1 MDHEN, CDR2 SYDVKM. The CDR3 extends over 11 amino acids. The CDR3 here is CASGARYEQYF.

This chain joins TRBV5-1 and TRBJ1-2; TCRdb indicates TRBD1, and absent DNA this call remains unverified. CDR1 and CDR2 (germline): SGHRS, YFSETQ. The CDR3 contains 15 residues. The CDR3 loop reads CASSTTDGGNYGYTF.